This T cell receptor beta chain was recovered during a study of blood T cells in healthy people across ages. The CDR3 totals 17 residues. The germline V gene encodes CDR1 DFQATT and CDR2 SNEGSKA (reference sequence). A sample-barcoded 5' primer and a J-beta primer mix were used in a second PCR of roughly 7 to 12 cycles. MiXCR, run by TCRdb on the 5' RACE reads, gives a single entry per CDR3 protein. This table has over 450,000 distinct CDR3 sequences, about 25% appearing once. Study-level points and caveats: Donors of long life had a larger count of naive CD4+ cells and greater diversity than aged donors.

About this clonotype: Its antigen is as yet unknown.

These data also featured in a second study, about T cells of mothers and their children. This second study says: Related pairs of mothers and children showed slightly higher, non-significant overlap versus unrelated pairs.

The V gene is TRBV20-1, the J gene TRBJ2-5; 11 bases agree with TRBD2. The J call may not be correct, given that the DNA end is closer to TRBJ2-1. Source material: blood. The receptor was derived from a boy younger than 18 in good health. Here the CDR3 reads CSARDRGSGRAFYEQFF. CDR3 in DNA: TGCAGTGCTAGAGATCGAGGTAGCGGGAGGGCTTTCTATGAGCAGTTCTTC.